This entry concerns a single T cell receptor beta chain. The antigen is unknown. Repertoires were generated with immunoSEQ multiplex PCR, while TCRdb's copy carries only in-frame clones and drops some. The table lists about 33,000 clones, about 85% of them singletons, with roughly 3.3% in the top ten. This specimen comes from a study of STAT5B mutations in CD4+ large granular lymphocyte leukemia. Regarding the study as a whole: Main leukemic clonotypes were patient-specific, but more than 20% appeared at low frequency elsewhere.

The sample comprised CD4+ T cells from blood buffy coats. The source of this sequence is a human donor in good health.

The CDR3 loop reads CASSLSPSDYEQYF. The CDR3 DNA follows: TGTGCCAGCAGTTTATCCCCTAGCGACTACGAGCAGTACTTC. The V and J genes are TRBV28 and TRBJ2-7, with D possibly being TRBD2 (6 bases). The CDR3 has 14 residues. Germline CDR1 and CDR2: MDHEN and SYDVKM. V was pared by 1 base and J by 3 bases, with 10 bases between.